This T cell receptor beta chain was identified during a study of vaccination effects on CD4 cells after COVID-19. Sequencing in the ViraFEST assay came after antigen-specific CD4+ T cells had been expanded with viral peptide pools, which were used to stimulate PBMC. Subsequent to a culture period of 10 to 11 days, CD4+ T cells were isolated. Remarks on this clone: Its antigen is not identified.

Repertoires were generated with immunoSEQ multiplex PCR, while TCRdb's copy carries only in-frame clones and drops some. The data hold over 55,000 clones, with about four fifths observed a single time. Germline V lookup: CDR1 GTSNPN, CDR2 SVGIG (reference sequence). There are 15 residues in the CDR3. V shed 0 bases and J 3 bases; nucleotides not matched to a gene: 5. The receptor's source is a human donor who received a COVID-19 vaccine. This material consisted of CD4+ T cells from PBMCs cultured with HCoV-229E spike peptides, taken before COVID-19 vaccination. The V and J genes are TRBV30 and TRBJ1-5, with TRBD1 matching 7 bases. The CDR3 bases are TGTGCCTGGAGTGTACAGGGGCTCCCCAATCAGCCCCAGCATTTT. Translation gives CAWSVQGLPNQPQHF. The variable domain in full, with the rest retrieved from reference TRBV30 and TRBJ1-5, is SQTIHQWPATLVQPVGSPLSLECTVEGTSNPNLYWYRQAAGRGLQLLFYSVGIGQISSEVPQNLSASRPQDRQFILSSKKLLLSDSGFYLCAWSVQGLPNQPQHFGDGTRLSIL.